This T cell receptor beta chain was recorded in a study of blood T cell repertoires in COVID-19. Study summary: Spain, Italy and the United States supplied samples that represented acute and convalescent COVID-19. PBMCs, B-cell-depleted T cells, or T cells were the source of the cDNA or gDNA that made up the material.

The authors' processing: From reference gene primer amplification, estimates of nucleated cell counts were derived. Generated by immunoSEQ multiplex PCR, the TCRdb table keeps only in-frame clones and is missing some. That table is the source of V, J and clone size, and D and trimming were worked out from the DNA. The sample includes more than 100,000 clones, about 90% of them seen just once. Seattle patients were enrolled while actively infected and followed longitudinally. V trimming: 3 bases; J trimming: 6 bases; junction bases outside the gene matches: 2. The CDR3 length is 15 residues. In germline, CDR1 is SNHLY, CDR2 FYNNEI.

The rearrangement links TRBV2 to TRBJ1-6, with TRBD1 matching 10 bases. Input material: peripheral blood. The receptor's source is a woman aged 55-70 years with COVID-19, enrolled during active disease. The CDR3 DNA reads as TGTGCCAGCAGTGACCGGGACAGGGGTAATTCACCCCTCCACTTT. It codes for CASSDRDRGNSPLHF.